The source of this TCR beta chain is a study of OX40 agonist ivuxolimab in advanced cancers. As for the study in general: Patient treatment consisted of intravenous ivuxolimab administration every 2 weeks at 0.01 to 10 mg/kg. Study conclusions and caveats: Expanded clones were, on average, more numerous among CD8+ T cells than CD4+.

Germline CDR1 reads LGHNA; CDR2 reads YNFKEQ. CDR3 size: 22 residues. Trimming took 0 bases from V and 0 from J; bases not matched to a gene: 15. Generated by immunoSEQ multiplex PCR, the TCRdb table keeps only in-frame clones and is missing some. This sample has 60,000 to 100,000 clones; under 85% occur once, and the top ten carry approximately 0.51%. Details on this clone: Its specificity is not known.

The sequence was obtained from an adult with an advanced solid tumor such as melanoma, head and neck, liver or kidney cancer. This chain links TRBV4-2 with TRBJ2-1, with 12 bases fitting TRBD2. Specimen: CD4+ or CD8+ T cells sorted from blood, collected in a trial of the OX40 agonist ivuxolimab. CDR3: CASSQDRPLLAGGLSSYNEQFF. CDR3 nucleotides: TGTGCCAGCAGCCAAGATCGCCCCCTTCTAGCGGGAGGGCTCAGCTCCTACAATGAGCAGTTCTTC.